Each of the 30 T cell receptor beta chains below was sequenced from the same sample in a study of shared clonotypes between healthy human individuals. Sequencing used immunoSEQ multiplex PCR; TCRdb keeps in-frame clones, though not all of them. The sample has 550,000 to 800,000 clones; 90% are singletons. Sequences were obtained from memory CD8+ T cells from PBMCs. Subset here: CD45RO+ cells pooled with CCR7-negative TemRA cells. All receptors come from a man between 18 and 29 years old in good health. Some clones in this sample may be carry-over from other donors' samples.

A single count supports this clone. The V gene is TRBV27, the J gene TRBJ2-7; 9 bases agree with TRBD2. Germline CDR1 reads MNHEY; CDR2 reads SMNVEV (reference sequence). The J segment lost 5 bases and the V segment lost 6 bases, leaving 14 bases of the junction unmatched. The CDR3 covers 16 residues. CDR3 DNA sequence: TGTGCCAGCAGACAGCTAGCGGGATTATCGGATAACGAGCAGTACTTC. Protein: CASRQLAGLSDNEQYF.

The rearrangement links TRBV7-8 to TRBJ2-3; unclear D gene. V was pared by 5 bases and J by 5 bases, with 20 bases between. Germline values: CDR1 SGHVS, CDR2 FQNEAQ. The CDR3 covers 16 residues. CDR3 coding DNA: TGTGCCAGCAGCCCTAGACGCGGCGAAACCAGAGATACGCAGTATTTT. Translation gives CASSPRRGETRDTQYF.

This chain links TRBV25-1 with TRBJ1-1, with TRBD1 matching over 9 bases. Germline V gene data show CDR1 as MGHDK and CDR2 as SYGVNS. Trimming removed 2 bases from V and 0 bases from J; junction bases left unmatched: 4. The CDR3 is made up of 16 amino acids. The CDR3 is CASSEPGQGMNTEAFF. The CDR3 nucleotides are TGTGCCAGCAGTGAACCGGGACAGGGAATGAACACTGAAGCTTTCTTT.

CDR3 in DNA: TGTGCCAGCAGCCAATCGTCCAGGCCTGAAGCTTTCTTT. Its translation: CASSQSSRPEAFF. The genes are TRBV16 and TRBJ1-1, with unresolved D. Looked up from germline, CDR1 is KGHSY and CDR2 is FQNENV. The CDR3 has 13 amino acids. V gave up 0 bases and J gave up 6 bases, with 8 bases separating them.

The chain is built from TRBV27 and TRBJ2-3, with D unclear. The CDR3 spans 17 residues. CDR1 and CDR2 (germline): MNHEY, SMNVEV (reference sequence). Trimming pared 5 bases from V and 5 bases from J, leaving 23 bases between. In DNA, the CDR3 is TGTGCCAGCAGTCCCCGCCGGGTCTCCCTAAAGGGAGATACGCAGTATTTT. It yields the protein CASSPRRVSLKGDTQYF.

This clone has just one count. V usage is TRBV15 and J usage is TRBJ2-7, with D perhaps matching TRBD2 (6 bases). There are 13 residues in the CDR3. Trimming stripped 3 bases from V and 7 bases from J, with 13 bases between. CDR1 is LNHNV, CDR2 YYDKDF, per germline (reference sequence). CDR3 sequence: CATSRGPGGEQYF. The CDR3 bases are TGTGCCACCAGCAGGGGGCCAGGAGGGGAGCAGTACTTC. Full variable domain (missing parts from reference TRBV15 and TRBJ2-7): DAMVIQNPRYQVTQFGKPVTLSCSQTLNHNVMYWYQQKSSQAPKLLFHYYDKDFNNEADTPDNFQSRRPNTSFCFLDIRSPGLGDTAMYLCATSRGPGGEQYFGPGTRLTVT.

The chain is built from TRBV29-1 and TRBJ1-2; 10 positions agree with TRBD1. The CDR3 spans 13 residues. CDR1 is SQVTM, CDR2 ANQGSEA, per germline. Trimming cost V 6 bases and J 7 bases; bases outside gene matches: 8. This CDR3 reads CSVAGTGVAGYTF. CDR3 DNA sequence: TGCAGCGTCGCCGGGACAGGGGTGGCTGGCTACACCTTC.

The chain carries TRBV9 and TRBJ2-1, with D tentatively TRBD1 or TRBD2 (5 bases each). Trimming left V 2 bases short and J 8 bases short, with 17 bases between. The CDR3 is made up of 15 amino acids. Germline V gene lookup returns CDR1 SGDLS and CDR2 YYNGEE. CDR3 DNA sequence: TGTGCCAGCAGCGTCGGGGCAGAAGTACGGTATGAGCAGTTCTTC. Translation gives CASSVGAEVRYEQFF.

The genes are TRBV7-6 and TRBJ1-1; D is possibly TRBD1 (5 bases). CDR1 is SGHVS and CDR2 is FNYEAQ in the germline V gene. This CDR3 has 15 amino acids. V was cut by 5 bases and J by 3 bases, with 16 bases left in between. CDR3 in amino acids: CASSPLGGLDTEAFF. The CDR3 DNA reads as TGTGCCAGCAGCCCCCTGGGGGGACTGGACACTGAAGCTTTCTTT.

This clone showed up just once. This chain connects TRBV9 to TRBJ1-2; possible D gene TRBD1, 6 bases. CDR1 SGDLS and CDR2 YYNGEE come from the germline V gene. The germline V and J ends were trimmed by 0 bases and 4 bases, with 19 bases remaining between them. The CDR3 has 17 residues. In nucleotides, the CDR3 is TGTGCCAGCAGCGTAGCCCCTATCGGGGGCTTTGGCTATGGCTACACCTTC. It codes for CASSVAPIGGFGYGYTF.

CDR3 coding DNA: TGTGCCAGCAGCATAGCGGGAGCGGTGCATGAGCAGTTCTTC. Translation: CASSIAGAVHEQFF. This chain joins TRBV9 and TRBJ2-1; 9 bases are shared with TRBD2. J gave up 8 bases and V 4 bases, and 7 bases lay outside the gene matches. This CDR3 spans 14 amino acids. Germline assignment: CDR1 SGDLS and CDR2 YYNGEE.

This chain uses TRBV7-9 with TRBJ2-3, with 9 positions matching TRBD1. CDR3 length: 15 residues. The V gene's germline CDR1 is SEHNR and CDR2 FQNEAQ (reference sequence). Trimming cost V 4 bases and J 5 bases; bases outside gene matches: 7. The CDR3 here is CASSSLQGAGDTQYF. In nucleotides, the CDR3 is TGTGCCAGCAGCTCATTACAGGGGGCTGGAGATACGCAGTATTTT.

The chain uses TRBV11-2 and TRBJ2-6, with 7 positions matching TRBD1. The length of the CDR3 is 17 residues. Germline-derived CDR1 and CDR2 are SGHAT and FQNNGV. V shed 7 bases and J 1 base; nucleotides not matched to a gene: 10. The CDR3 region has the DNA TGTGCCAGCACCTCGAAGACAGGGCCTTCTGGGGCCAACGTCCTGACTTTC. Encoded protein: CASTSKTGPSGANVLTF.

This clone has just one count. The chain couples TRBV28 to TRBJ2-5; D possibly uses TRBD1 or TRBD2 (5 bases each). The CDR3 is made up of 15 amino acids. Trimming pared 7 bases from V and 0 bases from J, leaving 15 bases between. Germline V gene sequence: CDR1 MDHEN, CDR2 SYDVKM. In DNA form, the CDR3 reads TGTGCCAGCACGTGGGACGGTCAGTACCAAGAGACCCAGTACTTC. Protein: CASTWDGQYQETQYF.

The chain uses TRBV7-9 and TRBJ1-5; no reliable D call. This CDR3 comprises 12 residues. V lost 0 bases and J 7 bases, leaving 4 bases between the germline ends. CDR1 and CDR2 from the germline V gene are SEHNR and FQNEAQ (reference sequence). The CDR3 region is CASSLAEQPQHF. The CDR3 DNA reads TGTGCCAGCAGCTTAGCTGAACAGCCCCAGCATTTT.

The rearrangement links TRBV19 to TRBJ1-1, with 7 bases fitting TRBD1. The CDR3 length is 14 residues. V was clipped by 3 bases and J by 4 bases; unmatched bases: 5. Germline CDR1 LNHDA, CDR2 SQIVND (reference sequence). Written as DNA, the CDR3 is TGTGCCAGTAGTATCAGCAGGGGGGTCACTGAAGCTTTCTTT. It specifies CASSISRGVTEAFF.

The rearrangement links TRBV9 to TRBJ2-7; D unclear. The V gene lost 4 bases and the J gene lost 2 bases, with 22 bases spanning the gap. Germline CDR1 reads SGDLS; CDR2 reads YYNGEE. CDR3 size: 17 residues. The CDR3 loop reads CASSLRAAPSRTYEQYF. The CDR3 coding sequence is TGTGCCAGCAGCCTTAGGGCAGCCCCCTCACGCACCTACGAGCAGTACTTC. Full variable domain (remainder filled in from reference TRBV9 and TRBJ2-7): DSGVTQTPKHLITATGQRVTLRCSPRSGDLSVYWYQQSLDQGLQFLIQYYNGEERAKGNILERFSAQQFPDLHSELNLSSLELGDSALYFCASSLRAAPSRTYEQYFGPGTRLTVT.

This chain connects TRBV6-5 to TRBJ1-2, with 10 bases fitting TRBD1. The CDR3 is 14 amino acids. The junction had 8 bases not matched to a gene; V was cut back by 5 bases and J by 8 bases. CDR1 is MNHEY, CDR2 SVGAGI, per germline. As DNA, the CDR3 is TGTGCCAGCAGTAAGACAGGGGGCGCAGAGGGCTACACCTTC. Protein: CASSKTGGAEGYTF.

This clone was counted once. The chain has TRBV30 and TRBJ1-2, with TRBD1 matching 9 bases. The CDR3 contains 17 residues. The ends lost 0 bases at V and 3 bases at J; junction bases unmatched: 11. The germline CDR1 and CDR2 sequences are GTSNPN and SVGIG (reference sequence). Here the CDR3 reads CAWSVLKDRGVDYGYTF. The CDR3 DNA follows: TGTGCCTGGAGTGTTTTAAAGGACAGGGGCGTCGACTATGGCTACACCTTC.

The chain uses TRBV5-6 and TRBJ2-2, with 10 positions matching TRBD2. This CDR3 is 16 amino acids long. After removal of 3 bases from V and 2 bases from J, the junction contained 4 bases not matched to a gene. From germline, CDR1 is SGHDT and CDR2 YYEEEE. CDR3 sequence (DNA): TGTGCCAGCAGCTCCCCTAGCGGGAGTAACACCGGGGAGCTGTTTTTT. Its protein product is CASSSPSGSNTGELFF.

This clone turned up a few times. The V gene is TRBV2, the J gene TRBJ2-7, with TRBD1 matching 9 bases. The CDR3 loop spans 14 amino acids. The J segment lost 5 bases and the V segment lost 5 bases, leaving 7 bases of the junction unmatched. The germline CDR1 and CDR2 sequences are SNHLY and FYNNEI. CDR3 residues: CASSLKGQGHEQYF. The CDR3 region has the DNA TGTGCCAGCAGTTTGAAGGGACAGGGCCACGAGCAGTACTTC.

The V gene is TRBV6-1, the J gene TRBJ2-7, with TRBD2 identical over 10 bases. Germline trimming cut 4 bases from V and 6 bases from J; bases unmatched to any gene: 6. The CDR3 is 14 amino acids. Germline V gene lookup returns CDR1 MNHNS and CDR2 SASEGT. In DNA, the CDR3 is TGTGCCAGCAGTGGGAGCGGGAGGGCCTTCGAGCAGTACTTC. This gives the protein CASSGSGRAFEQYF.

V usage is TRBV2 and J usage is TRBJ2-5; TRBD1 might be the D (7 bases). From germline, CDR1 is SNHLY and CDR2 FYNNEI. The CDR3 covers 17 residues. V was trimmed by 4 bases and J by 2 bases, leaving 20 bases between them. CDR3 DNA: TGTGCCAGCAGTGTACCCTCAGGGGGGTCCCTACAAGAGACCCAGTACTTC. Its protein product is CASSVPSGGSLQETQYF. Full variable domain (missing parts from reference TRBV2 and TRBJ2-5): EPEVTQTPSHQVTQMGQEVILRCVPISNHLYFYWYRQILGQKVEFLVSFYNNEISEKSEIFDDQFSVERPDGSNFTLKIRSTKLEDSAMYFCASSVPSGGSLQETQYFGPGTRLLVL.

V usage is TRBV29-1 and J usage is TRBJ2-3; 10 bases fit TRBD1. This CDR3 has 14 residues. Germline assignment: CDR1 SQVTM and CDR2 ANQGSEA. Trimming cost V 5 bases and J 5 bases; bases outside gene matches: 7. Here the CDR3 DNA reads TGCAGCGTTTCGGGACAGGGGATAATAGATACGCAGTATTTT. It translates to CSVSGQGIIDTQYF.

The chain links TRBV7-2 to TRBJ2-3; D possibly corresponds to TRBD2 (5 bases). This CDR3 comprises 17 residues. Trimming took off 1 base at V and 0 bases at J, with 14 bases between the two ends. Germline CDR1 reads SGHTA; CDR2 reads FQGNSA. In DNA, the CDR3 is TGTGCCAGCAGCTTAGGTCGAGGGTCCAAGAGCACAGATACGCAGTATTTT. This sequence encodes CASSLGRGSKSTDTQYF.

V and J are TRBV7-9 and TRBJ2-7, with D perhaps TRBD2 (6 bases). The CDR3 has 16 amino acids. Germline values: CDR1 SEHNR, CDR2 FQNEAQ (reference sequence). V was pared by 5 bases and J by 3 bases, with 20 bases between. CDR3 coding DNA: TGTGCCAGCAGCCCTACTAAGGGGCTAGCGATCTACGAGCAGTACTTC. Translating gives CASSPTKGLAIYEQYF.

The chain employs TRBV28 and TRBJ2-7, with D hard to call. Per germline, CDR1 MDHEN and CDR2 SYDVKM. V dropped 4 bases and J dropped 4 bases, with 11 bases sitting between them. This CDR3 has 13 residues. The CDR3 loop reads CASSSVWAYEQYF. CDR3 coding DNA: TGTGCCAGCAGTTCAGTCTGGGCTTACGAGCAGTACTTC. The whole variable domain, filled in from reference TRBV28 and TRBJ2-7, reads DVKVTQSSRYLVKRTGEKVFLECVQDMDHENMFWYRQDPGLGLRLIYFSYDVKMKEKGDIPEGYSVSREKKERFSLILESASTNQTSMYLCASSSVWAYEQYFGPGTRLTVT.

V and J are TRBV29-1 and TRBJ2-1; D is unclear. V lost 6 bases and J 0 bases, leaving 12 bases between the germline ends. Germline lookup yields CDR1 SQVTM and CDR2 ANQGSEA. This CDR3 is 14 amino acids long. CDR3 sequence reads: CSVNPESSYNEQFF. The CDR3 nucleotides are TGCAGCGTGAACCCAGAGAGCTCCTACAATGAGCAGTTCTTC.

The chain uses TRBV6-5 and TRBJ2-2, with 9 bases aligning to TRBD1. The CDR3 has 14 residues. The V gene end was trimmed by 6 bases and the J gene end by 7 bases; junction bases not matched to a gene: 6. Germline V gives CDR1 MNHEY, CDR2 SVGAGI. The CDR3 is CASSATGGLGELFF. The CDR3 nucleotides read TGTGCCAGCAGCGCTACAGGGGGCCTCGGGGAGCTGTTTTTT.

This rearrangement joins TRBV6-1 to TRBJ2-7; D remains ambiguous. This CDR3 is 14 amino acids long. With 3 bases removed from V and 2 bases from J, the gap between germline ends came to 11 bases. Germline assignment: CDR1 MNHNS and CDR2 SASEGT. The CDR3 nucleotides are TGTGCCAGCAGTGACCTTTGGGGTGCCTACGAGCAGTACTTC. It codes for CASSDLWGAYEQYF.